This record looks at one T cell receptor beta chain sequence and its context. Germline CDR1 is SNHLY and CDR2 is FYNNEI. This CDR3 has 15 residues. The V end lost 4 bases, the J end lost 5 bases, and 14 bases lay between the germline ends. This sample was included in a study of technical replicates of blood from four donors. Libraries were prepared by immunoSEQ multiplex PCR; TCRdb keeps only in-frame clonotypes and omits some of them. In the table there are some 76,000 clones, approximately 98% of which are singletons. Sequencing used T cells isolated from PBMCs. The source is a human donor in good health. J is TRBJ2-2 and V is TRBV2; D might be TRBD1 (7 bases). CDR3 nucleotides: TGTGCCAGCAGTGTTCAGGGGGGAATTACCGGGGAGCTGTTTTTT. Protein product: CASSVQGGITGELFF.